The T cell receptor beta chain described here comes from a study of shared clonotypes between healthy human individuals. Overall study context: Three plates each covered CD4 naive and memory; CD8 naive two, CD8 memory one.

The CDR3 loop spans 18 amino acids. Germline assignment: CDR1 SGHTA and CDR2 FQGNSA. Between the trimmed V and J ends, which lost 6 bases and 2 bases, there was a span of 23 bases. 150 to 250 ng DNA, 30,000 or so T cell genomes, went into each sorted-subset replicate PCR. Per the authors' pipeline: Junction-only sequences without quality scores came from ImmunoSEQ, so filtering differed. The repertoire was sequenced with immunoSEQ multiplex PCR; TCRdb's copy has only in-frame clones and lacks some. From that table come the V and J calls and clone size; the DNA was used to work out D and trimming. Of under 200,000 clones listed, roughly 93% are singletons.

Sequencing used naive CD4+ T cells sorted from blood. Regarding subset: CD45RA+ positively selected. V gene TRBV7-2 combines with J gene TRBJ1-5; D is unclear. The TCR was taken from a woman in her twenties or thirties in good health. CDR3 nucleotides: TGTGCCAGCAGGACAAGCAGCGACCCTTGGGTACGCAATCAGCCCCAGCATTTT. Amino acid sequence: CASRTSSDPWVRNQPQHF.